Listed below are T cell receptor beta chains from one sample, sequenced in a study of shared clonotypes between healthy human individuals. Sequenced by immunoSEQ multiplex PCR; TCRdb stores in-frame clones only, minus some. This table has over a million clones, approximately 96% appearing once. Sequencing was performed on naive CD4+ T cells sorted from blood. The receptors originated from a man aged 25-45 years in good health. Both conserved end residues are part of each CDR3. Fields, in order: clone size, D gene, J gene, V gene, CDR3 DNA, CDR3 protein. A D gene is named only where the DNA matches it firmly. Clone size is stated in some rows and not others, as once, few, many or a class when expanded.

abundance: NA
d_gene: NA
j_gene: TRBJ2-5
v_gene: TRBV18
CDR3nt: TGTGCCAGCTCACCAGGTTCGGGACTTCCACAAGAGACCCAGTACTTC
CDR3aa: CASSPGSGLPQETQYF

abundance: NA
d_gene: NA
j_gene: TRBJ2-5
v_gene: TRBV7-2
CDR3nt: TGTGCCAGCAGCCCCGGACATGAAGAGACCCAGTACTTC
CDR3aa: CASSPGHEETQYF

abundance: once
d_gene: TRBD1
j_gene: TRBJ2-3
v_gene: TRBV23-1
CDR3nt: TGCGCCAGCAGTCAATACGGCAGGGGGCTTTATAATGATACGCAGTATTTT
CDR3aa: CASSQYGRGLYNDTQYF

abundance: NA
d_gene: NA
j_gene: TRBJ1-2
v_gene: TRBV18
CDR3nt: TGTGCCAGCTCACCACCGGCGGCAAGCTATGGCTACACCTTC
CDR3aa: CASSPPAASYGYTF

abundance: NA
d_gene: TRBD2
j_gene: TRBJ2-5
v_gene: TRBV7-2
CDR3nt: TGTGCCAGCAGATCCGGGACTAGCTCTCCCCAGTACTTC
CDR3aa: CASRSGTSSPQYF

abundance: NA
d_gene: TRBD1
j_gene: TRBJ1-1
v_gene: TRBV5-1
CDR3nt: TGCGCCAGCAGCATACCCACAGGGGGCTGGAACACTGAAGCTTTCTTT
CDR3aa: CASSIPTGGWNTEAFF

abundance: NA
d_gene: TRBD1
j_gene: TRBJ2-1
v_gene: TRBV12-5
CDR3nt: TGTGCTAGTGGCCCCTCTCCGGGACAGGGGTCCCGCTACAATGAGCAGTTCTTC
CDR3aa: CASGPSPGQGSRYNEQFF

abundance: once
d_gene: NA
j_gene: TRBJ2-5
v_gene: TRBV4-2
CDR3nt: TGTGCCAGCAGCCAAGAGGTGGGACGGCAAGAGACCCAGTACTTC
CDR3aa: CASSQEVGRQETQYF

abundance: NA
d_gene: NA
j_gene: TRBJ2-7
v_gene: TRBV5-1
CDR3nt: TGCGCCAGCAGCGACAACTCCTACGAGCAGTACTTC
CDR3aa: CASSDNSYEQYF

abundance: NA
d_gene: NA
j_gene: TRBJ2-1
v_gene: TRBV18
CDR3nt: TGTGCCAGCTCACCGGGGTGGACTATTGGTGAGCAGTTCTTC
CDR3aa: CASSPGWTIGEQFF

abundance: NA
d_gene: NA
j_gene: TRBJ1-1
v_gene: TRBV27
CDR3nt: TGTGCCAGCAGTTTCAGGTGGGTAGCGGATTGGACTGAAGCTTTCTTT
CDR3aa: CASSFRWVADWTEAFF

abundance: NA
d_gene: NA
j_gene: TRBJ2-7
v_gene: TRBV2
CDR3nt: TGTGCCAGCAGTTCAAACGAGCAGTACTTC
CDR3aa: CASSSNEQYF

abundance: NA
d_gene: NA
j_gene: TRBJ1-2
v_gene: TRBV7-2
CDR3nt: TGTGCCAGCAGCTTAGAGAGTTTCGGGACGACGGGAGGCTACACCTTC
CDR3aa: CASSLESFGTTGGYTF

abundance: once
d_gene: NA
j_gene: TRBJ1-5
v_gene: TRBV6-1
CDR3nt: TGTGCCAGCAGTGAAAGCACTCAGAGGGCCTATCAGCCCCAGCATTTT
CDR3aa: CASSESTQRAYQPQHF

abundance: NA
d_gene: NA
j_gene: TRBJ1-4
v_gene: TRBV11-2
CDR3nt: TGTGCCAGCAGCTTCGCGGTAACAGGGTACGAAAAACTGTTTTTT
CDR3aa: CASSFAVTGYEKLFF

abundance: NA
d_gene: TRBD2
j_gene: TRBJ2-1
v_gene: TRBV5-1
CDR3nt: TGCGCCAGCAGCTTGGATGGCGGGAGGGTAATCAATGAGCAGTTCTTC
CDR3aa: CASSLDGGRVINEQFF

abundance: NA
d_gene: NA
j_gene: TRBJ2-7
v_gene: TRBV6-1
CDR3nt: TGTGCCAGCAGTGTCAGCCAGATCTCCTACGAGCAGTACTTC
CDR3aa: CASSVSQISYEQYF

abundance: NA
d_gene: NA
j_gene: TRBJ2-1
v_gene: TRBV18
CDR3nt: TGTGCCAGCTCATCAGCATGGGGGGAAACTGAGCAGTTCTTC
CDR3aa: CASSSAWGETEQFF

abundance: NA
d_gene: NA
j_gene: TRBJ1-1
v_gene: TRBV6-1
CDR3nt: TGTGCCAGCAGTAACCACGGGGGGGACACTGAAGCTTTCTTT
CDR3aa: CASSNHGGDTEAFF

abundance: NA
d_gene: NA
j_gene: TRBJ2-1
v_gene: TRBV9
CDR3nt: TGTGCCAGCAGCCCCCGAGGGACTCACTACAATGAGCAGTTCTTC
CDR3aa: CASSPRGTHYNEQFF

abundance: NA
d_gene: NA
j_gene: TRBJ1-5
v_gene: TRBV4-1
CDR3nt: TGCGCCAGCAGCCAGACAGACAATCAGCCCCAGCATTTT
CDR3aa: CASSQTDNQPQHF

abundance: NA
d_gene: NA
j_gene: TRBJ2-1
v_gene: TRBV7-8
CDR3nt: TGTGCCAGCAGCCGGATATGGGATGAGCAGTTCTTC
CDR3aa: CASSRIWDEQFF

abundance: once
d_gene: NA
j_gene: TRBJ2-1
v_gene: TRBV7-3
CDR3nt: TGTGCCAGCAGCTTAACGGTACGGGAGCCTGAGCAGTTCTTC
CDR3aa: CASSLTVREPEQFF

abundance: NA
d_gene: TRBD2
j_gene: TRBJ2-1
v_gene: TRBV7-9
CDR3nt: TGTGCCAGCAGCTTAGGAAGCGGGAGATACGGCAATGAGCAGTTCTTC
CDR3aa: CASSLGSGRYGNEQFF

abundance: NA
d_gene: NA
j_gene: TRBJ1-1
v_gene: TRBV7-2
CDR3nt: TGTGCCAGCAGCTTAGCGAAGGGGTGGGCTGAAGCTTTCTTT
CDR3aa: CASSLAKGWAEAFF

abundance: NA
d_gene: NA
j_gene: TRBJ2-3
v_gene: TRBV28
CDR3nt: TGTGCCAGCAGTTACCTACTCCGGGATACGCAGTATTTT
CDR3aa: CASSYLLRDTQYF

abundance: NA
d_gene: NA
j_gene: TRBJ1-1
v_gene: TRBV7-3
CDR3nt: TGTGCCAGCAGCTTTGGCCACACTGAAGCTTTCTTT
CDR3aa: CASSFGHTEAFF

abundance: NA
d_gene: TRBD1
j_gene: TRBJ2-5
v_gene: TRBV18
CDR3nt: TGTGCCAGCTCTCTTGACAGGGGAGGCGAGACCCAGTACTTC
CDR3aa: CASSLDRGGETQYF

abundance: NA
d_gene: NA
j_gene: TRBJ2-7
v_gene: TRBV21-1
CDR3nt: TGTGCCAGCACCTACCTTGGGGGGGGGTGCGAGCAGTACTTC
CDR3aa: CASTYLGGGCEQYF

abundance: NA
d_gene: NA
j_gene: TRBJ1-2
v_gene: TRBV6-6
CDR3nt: TGTGCCAGCACCCCTGGGACCATCAATGGCTACACCTTC
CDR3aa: CASTPGTINGYTF

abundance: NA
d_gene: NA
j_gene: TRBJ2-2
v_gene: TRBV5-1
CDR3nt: TGCGCCAGCAGGAGTAGAAGAACCTACGGCACCGGGGAGCTGTTTTTT
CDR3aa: CASRSRRTYGTGELFF

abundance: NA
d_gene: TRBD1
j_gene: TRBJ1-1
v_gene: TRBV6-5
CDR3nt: TGTGCCAGCAGTTCCGGACAGGCGAACACTGAAGCTTTCTTT
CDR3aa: CASSSGQANTEAFF

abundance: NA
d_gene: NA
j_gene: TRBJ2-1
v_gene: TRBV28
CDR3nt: TGTGCCAGCAGTGTTTCGTTCTATGAGCAGTTCTTC
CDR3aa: CASSVSFYEQFF

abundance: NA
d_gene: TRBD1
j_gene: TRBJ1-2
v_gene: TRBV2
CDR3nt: TGTGCCAGCAGTGAGTCCAGGGGGTTCTATGGCTACACCTTC
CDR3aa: CASSESRGFYGYTF

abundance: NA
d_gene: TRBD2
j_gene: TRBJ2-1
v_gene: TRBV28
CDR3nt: TGTGCCAGCAGTTTCGGGAGGGCCCTCTATGAGCAGTTCTTC
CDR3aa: CASSFGRALYEQFF

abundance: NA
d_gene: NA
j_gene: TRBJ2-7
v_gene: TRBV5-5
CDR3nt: TGTGCCAGCAGCTTGCTAGCGACTGCCTACGAGCAGTACTTC
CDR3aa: CASSLLATAYEQYF

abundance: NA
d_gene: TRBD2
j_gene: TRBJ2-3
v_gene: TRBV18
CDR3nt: TGTGCCAGCTCACCACCGGGACTAGCGGGAGAGGGAGATACGCAGTATTTT
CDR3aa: CASSPPGLAGEGDTQYF

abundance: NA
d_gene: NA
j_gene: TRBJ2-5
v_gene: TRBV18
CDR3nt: TGTGCCAGCTCATACACAGGGCACGAGACCCAGTACTTC
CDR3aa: CASSYTGHETQYF

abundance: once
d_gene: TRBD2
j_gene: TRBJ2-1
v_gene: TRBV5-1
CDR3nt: TGCGCCAGCAGCCAAAAACTAGCGCACCCTTCCTACAATGAGCAGTTCTTC
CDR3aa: CASSQKLAHPSYNEQFF

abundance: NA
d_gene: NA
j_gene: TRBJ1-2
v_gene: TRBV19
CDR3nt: TGTGCCAGTAAACGGACCCGGGACTATGGCTACACCTTC
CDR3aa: CASKRTRDYGYTF

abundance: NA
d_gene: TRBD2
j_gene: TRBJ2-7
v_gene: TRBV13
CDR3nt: TGTGCCAGCAGTCCAATGGGACTAGCGGGGTACGAGCAGTACTTC
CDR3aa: CASSPMGLAGYEQYF

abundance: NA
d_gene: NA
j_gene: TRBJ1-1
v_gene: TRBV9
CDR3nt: TGTGCCAGCAGACCCCTGGGTGGGAGACTAAACACTGAAGCTTTCTTT
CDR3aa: CASRPLGGRLNTEAFF

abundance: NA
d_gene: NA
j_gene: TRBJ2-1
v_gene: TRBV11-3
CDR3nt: TGTGCCAGCAGCTTATTAGGGCCCCCGTATGATGAGCAGTTCTTC
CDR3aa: CASSLLGPPYDEQFF

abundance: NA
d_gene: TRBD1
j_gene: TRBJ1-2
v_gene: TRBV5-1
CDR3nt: TGCGCCAGCAGCGGGGGACAGGGGGCGCAAGGCTACACCTTC
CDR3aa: CASSGGQGAQGYTF

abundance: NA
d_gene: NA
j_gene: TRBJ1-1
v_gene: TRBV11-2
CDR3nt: TGTGCCAGCAGCTTAGCGGAGAATACTGAAGCTTTCTTT
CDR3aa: CASSLAENTEAFF

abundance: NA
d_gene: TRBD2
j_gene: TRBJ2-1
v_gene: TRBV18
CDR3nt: TGTGCCAGCTCACCAGTGCGCCTAGCGGGAGTTGAGCAGTTCTTC
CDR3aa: CASSPVRLAGVEQFF